Listed here are 22 T cell receptor beta chains from one sample, sequenced in a study of T-cell reconstitution after alpha-beta-depleted transplantation in children. During its preparation, the TCRbeta library received unique molecular identifiers. TCRdb reprocessed the PCR reads with MiXCR, giving one entry per CDR3 protein. Here the sample spans roughly 100,000 distinct CDR3 sequences, 7% to 10% being singletons. This specimen consisted of PBMCs from the stem cell graft donor, obtained from the stem cell graft. The receptors stem from a human donor who donated a stem cell graft to a child with congenital amegakaryocytic thrombocytopenia.

This clonotype was detected many times. This chain connects TRBV29-1 to TRBJ2-7; 10 bases match TRBD1. The CDR3 is 13 residues long. In germline, CDR1 is SQVTM, CDR2 ANQGSEA. V was pared by 5 bases and J by 6 bases, with 7 bases of the junction left unmatched. CDR3 DNA sequence: TGCAGCGTTTTAGGGACAGGGGACCTCGAGCAGTACTTC. Its protein product is CSVLGTGDLEQYF.

In this sample, this clonotype turned up many times. The V gene is TRBV3-1, the J gene TRBJ2-3; D ambiguous. This CDR3 has 15 residues. CDR1 LGHDT and CDR2 YNNKEL come from the germline V gene (reference sequence). V was cut by 4 bases and J by 4 bases, with 15 bases left in between. Here the CDR3 DNA reads TGTGCCAGCAGCCTCGGTCTGCAGGTGGCAGATACGCAGTATTTT. It yields the protein CASSLGLQVADTQYF.

This clonotype was picked up many times. The rearrangement joins TRBV4-3 to TRBJ2-7; 8 nucleotides align to TRBD2. This CDR3 contains 16 residues. CDR1 LGHNA and CDR2 YSLEER come from the germline V gene. J gave up 4 bases and V 0 bases, and 8 bases lay outside the gene matches. For the CDR3, the DNA is TGCGCCAGCAGCCAAGATTGGGCTAGCGGGTGGTACGAGCAGTACTTC. This gives the protein CASSQDWASGWYEQYF.

This clonotype was detected many times. The chain combines TRBV20-1 with TRBJ1-5; D is unresolved. Between the trimmed V and J ends, which lost 5 bases and 2 bases, there was a span of 10 bases. This CDR3 has 13 residues. Germline CDR1 is DFQATT and CDR2 is SNEGSKA (reference sequence). As DNA, the CDR3 is TGCAGTGCTCATACCCTTGGCAATCAGCCCCAGCATTTT. Its protein product is CSAHTLGNQPQHF.

The sample holds a few counts of this clonotype. The J gene is TRBJ2-3, the V gene TRBV7-8; 10 bases are a match to TRBD2. V dropped 5 bases and J dropped 1; count of bases not matched to a gene: 3. CDR1 SGHVS and CDR2 FQNEAQ come from the germline V gene. The CDR3 is 15 residues long. The CDR3 nucleotides read TGTGCCAGCAGCACTACTAGCGGGGGCACAGATACGCAGTATTTT. It is translated as CASSTTSGGTDTQYF.

This clonotype was observed a handful of times. This CDR3 is CATSREGGTYEQYF. CDR3 DNA sequence: TGTGCCACCAGCAGAGAAGGGGGGACCTACGAGCAGTACTTC. The gene calls are TRBV15 and TRBJ2-7; D possibly matches TRBD1 or TRBD2 (6 bases each). Germline V gene lookup returns CDR1 LNHNV and CDR2 YYDKDF (reference sequence). There are 14 residues in the CDR3. The V end lost 0 bases, the J end lost 2 bases, and 8 bases lay between the germline ends.

This rearrangement joins TRBV20-1 to TRBJ2-4; D is ambiguous. Trimming left V 0 bases short and J 0 bases short, with 9 bases between. Germline loops: CDR1 DFQATT, CDR2 SNEGSKA (reference sequence). The CDR3 extends over 15 amino acids. CDR3 bases: TGCAGTGCTAGAGATAGGCAGCTAGCCAAAAACATTCAGTACTTC. It codes for CSARDRQLAKNIQYF.

This clonotype was detected many times. The chain employs TRBV7-3 and TRBJ2-5; TRBD2 matches 12 bases. Germline CDR1 is SGHTA and CDR2 is FQGTGA. The CDR3 runs 15 residues. Trimming removed 6 bases from V and 6 bases from J; junction bases left unmatched: 8. For the CDR3, the DNA is TGTGCCAGCAGGGTACTAGCGGGAGGAGGAAAGACCCAGTACTTC. Amino acid sequence: CASRVLAGGGKTQYF.

This clonotype has ten or more counts. V usage is TRBV7-2 and J usage is TRBJ1-6; D perhaps matches TRBD1 (6 bases). The CDR3 extends over 12 amino acids. Germline lookup yields CDR1 SGHTA and CDR2 FQGNSA. The germline V and J ends were trimmed by 1 base and 19 bases, with 14 bases remaining between them. The CDR3 loop reads CASSLGDWGLHF. As DNA, the CDR3 is TGTGCCAGCAGCTTAGGAGACTGGGGGCTGCACTTT.

This clonotype was observed at least ten times. J is TRBJ2-2 and V is TRBV11-1; D is unclear. Trimming cost V 1 base and J 6 bases, with 3 bases left between them. The CDR3 spans 12 residues. The V gene's germline CDR1 is SGHAT and CDR2 FQDESV (reference sequence). CDR3 DNA: TGTGCCAGCAGCTTAGGGTCCGGGGAGCTGTTTTTT. This encodes CASSLGSGELFF.

This sequence joins TRBV5-1 and TRBJ2-3; the match to TRBD2 covers 10 bases. The V gene's germline CDR1 is SGHRS and CDR2 YFSETQ. This CDR3 is built from 16 residues. V shed 0 bases and J 6 bases; nucleotides not matched to a gene: 7. CDR3 amino acids: CASSLESGGAMDTQYF. The CDR3 bases are TGCGCCAGCAGCTTGGAAAGCGGGGGGGCTATGGATACGCAGTATTTT. The full variable domain, in which reference TRBV5-1 and TRBJ2-3 provide the parts outside the CDR3, is KAGVTQTPRYLIKTRGQQVTLSCSPISGHRSVSWYQQTPGQGLQFLFEYFSETQRNKGNFPGRFSGRQFSNSRSEMNVSTLELGDSALYLCASSLESGGAMDTQYFGPGTRLTVL.

The J gene is TRBJ2-7, the V gene TRBV6-2 or TRBV6-3; the D gene is possibly TRBD2 (6 bases). V shed 5 bases and J shed 6 bases, with 14 bases lying between them. This CDR3 region has 13 residues. Germline values: CDR1 MNHEY, CDR2 SVGEGT. The CDR3 is CASSLLLATEQYF. The CDR3 nucleotides read TGTGCCAGCAGTCTCTTGCTAGCGACCGAGCAGTACTTC.

At least ten counts were recorded for this clonotype. V and J are TRBV3-1 and TRBJ2-7; 9 bases map to TRBD2. Looked up from germline, CDR1 is LGHDT and CDR2 is YNNKEL (reference sequence). Germline trimming cut 1 base from V and 2 bases from J; bases unmatched to any gene: 3. This CDR3 region has 15 residues. DNA for the CDR3: TGTGCCAGCAGCCAAGGCCTAGCGGGACCCTACGAGCAGTACTTC. This codes for CASSQGLAGPYEQYF.

This clonotype has at least ten counts. The chain combines TRBV25-1 with TRBJ2-7; D may be TRBD1 (5 bases). The CDR3 loop spans 16 amino acids. Deletions cut 0 bases from V and 5 bases from J, with 17 bases between. The germline gives CDR1 MGHDK, CDR2 SYGVNS. CDR3 nucleotides: TGTGCCAGCAGTGAATATGGGGAAACCTGGGGCCACGAGCAGTACTTC. It codes for CASSEYGETWGHEQYF.

The table lists this clonotype with many counts. The rearrangement links TRBV28 to TRBJ2-1; D is undetermined. The germline CDR1 and CDR2 sequences are MDHEN and SYDVKM. This CDR3 region has 16 residues. With 1 base removed from V and 10 bases from J, the gap between germline ends came to 20 bases. CDR3 sequence: CASSLLRQERFPEQFF. The DNA of the CDR3 is TGTGCCAGCAGTTTATTGAGGCAGGAAAGGTTCCCCGAGCAGTTCTTC.

There are many counts of this clonotype. The rearrangement uses TRBV20-1 and TRBJ2-3, with TRBD2 identical over 13 bases. The CDR3 loop spans 18 amino acids. J gave up 2 bases and V 4 bases, and 12 bases lay outside the gene matches. Germline assignment: CDR1 DFQATT and CDR2 SNEGSKA (reference sequence). The CDR3 protein is CSATRPGLAGAFTDTQYF. The CDR3 bases are TGCAGTGCTACACGCCCCGGACTAGCGGGGGCCTTCACAGATACGCAGTATTTT.

This clonotype was picked up many times. CDR3 nucleotide sequence: TGCAGTGCTAGGGGGCGGGAGTCTCAGCCCCAGCATTTT. Its protein is CSARGRESQPQHF. The genes are TRBV20-1 and TRBJ1-5, with D possibly matching TRBD1 (5 bases). The CDR3 has 13 residues. With 3 bases removed from V and 6 bases from J, the gap between germline ends came to 12 bases. CDR1 and CDR2 from the germline V gene are DFQATT and SNEGSKA (reference sequence).

This clonotype was detected many times. This sequence joins TRBV10-3 and TRBJ2-5, with D perhaps matching TRBD1 or TRBD2 (5 bases each). This CDR3 region has 11 residues. Germline V gives CDR1 ENHRY, CDR2 SYGVKD. V lost 8 bases, J lost 1 base, and 5 bases lay in between. For the CDR3, the DNA is TGTGCCATCGGGACCCAAGAGACCCAGTACTTC. Translated, it gives CAIGTQETQYF.

This clonotype showed up many times. The chain has TRBV5-1 and TRBJ2-5, with D maybe TRBD1 (5 bases). Germline V gene sequence: CDR1 SGHRS, CDR2 YFSETQ. This CDR3 is 14 amino acids long. The V gene lost 0 bases and the J gene lost 5 bases, with 11 bases spanning the gap. Here the CDR3 reads CASSLERGRETQYF. CDR3 DNA sequence: TGCGCCAGCAGCTTGGAAAGGGGTAGGGAGACCCAGTACTTC.

In its sample, this clonotype was seen many times. The V and J genes are TRBV11-3 and TRBJ2-1; 14 positions agree with TRBD2. Germline CDR1 is SGHNT and CDR2 is YENEEA. The CDR3 is 18 residues long. J was trimmed by 10 bases and V by 5 bases; bases with no gene match: 16. CDR3 nucleotide sequence: TGTGCCAGCAGCCTGGCCCCCCGCGGACTAGCGGGAGGCGGGGAGCAGTTCTTC. Translation: CASSLAPRGLAGGGEQFF.

V is TRBV4-2 and J is TRBJ2-1; TRBD2 matches at 8 bases. The V gene's germline CDR1 is LGHNA and CDR2 YNFKEQ. V lost 6 bases to trimming and J lost 9 bases; unmatched junction nucleotides: 13. This CDR3 is built from 15 residues. For the CDR3, the DNA is TGTGCCAGCAGAGACGGGGGGGGGCCTTCGGGTGAGCAGTTCTTC. Its translation is CASRDGGGPSGEQFF.

Ten or more counts support this clonotype. CDR3 residues: CASSRWDRPNEKLFF. The CDR3 nucleotides are TGTGCCAGCAGTCGATGGGACCGCCCTAATGAAAAACTGTTTTTT. The J gene is TRBJ1-4, the V gene TRBV12-3 or TRBV12-4; a weak D match, TRBD1 (5 bases). CDR3 length: 15 residues. With 5 bases removed from V and 3 bases from J, the gap between germline ends came to 13 bases.